The 20 T cell receptor beta chains below were found in one sample sequenced in a study of blood T cell repertoires in COVID-19 (TCRdb year 2020). The protocol used for the library was the immunoSEQ multiplex PCR assay. The clones in this table, taken by TCRdb from immuneACCESS, are in-frame only. Not every clone is retained; where verified, under half of the shortfall comes from an unresolved V gene, and the cause of the rest is unknown. Recorded for this sample are 300,000 or so clones; 65% to 90% of them occurred a single time. The top ten constitute about 10% of the sample. Sequencing was done on a sample of PBMCs or T cells enriched from blood (not recorded which). The receptors were sampled from a woman aged 18-29 years who had recovered from COVID-19.

The chain couples TRBV6-5 to TRBJ2-1; TRBD2 matches 7 bases. After removal of 0 bases from V and 2 bases from J, the junction contained 1 base not matched to a gene. Germline assignment: CDR1 MNHEY and CDR2 SVGAGI. The CDR3 sequence is 15 residues long. The CDR3 is CASSYSGTTYNEQFF. The CDR3 DNA reads TGTGCCAGCAGTTACTCTGGGACTACCTACAATGAGCAGTTCTTC.

Only a few counts were recorded for this clone. The V call is TRBV7-3, the J call TRBJ2-7; 9 bases line up with TRBD1. After removal of 5 bases from V and 7 bases from J, the junction contained 6 bases not matched to a gene. Germline V lookup: CDR1 SGHTA, CDR2 FQGTGA. The CDR3 is 13 amino acids. The CDR3, as DNA: TGTGCCAGCAGCCTCGGACAGGGGCGGGAGCAGTACTTC. The encoded protein is CASSLGQGREQYF.

V usage is TRBV2 and J usage is TRBJ1-5; TRBD1 is a possible D gene (6 bases). From germline, CDR1 is SNHLY and CDR2 FYNNEI. The V gene lost 5 bases and the J gene lost 4 bases, with 9 bases spanning the gap. This CDR3 has 13 residues. CDR3 coding DNA: TGTGCCAGCAGTTTTACAGGGAATCAGCCCCAGCATTTT. As protein: CASSFTGNQPQHF.

The chain combines TRBV29-1 with TRBJ1-1; 7 bases map to TRBD1. With V trimmed by 6 bases and J by 4 bases, 11 bases remained unmatched. The CDR3 extends over 14 amino acids. CDR1 SQVTM and CDR2 ANQGSEA come from the germline V gene. CDR3 bases: TGCAGCGTCAGTCTTGGCCCAGGGGGCACTGAAGCTTTCTTT. This gives the protein CSVSLGPGGTEAFF.

The chain uses TRBV28 and TRBJ1-2, with TRBD1 matching 8 bases. The germline CDR1 and CDR2 sequences are MDHEN and SYDVKM. There are 12 residues in the CDR3. The V and J ends lost 5 bases and 8 bases, in that order; junction bases with no gene match: 4. This chain's CDR3 is CASSTRGRGYTF. CDR3 bases: TGTGCCAGCAGTACCAGGGGGCGGGGCTACACCTTC.

The CDR3 loop reads CASSLQGGGANVLTF. In DNA form, the CDR3 reads TGTGCCAGCAGCCTTCAGGGGGGCGGGGCCAACGTCCTGACTTTC. This chain connects TRBV16 to TRBJ2-6; possible D gene TRBD1, 7 bases. The CDR3 has 15 amino acids. In germline, CDR1 is KGHSY, CDR2 FQNENV. The ends were cut back, 4 bases at V and 4 bases at J, with 11 bases in the middle.

This clone was counted between two and nine times. The genes are TRBV2 and TRBJ1-2, with a possible D match to TRBD1 (5 bases). CDR3 length: 13 amino acids. Germline values: CDR1 SNHLY, CDR2 FYNNEI. Trimming stripped 6 bases from V and 7 bases from J, with 15 bases between. CDR3 loop: CASRVEGRGGYTF. CDR3 sequence (DNA): TGTGCCAGCAGGGTGGAGGGGCGCGGTGGCTACACCTTC.

The chain uses TRBV11-2 and TRBJ1-2; 8 bases map to TRBD1. The CDR3 consists of 15 residues. CDR1 is SGHAT, CDR2 FQNNGV, per germline. J gave up 4 bases and V 5 bases, and 9 bases lay outside the gene matches. The CDR3, as DNA: TGTGCCAGCAGCCAGCAGAGGACAGGGATCTATGGCTACACCTTC. This translates into CASSQQRTGIYGYTF. Full variable domain (remainder filled in from reference TRBV11-2 and TRBJ1-2): EAGVAQSPRYKIIEKRQSVAFWCNPISGHATLYWYQQILGQGPKLLIQFQNNGVVDDSQLPKDRFSAERLKGVDSTLKIQPAKLEDSAVYLCASSQQRTGIYGYTFGSGTRLTVV.

This clone was detected only a few times. The chain links TRBV19 to TRBJ1-1; D gene unclear. This CDR3 contains 14 residues. V lost 9 bases to trimming and J lost 1 base, with 15 bases between them. Germline-derived CDR1 and CDR2 are LNHDA and SQIVND (reference sequence). This chain's CDR3 is CASSVSSANTEAFF. The CDR3 DNA sequence: TGTGCCAGCAGCGTTTCCTCAGCGAACACTGAAGCTTTCTTT.

The genes are TRBV2 and TRBJ1-1; a weak D match, TRBD1 (5 bases). This CDR3 region has 13 residues. Per germline, CDR1 SNHLY and CDR2 FYNNEI. V lost 7 bases and J lost 4, with 13 bases in between. As DNA, the CDR3 is TGTGCCAGCACCGTACAGGTGCTCACTGAAGCTTTCTTT. This codes for CASTVQVLTEAFF.

This chain joins TRBV3-1 (or the pseudogene TRBV3-2) and TRBJ1-5; D remains unclear. The V end was cut by 0 bases, the J end by 5 bases, with 8 bases between. Germline CDR1 is LGHDT and CDR2 is YNNKEL (reference sequence). The CDR3 length is 14 residues. CDR3 DNA: TGTGCCAGCAGCCAAGATTCCCGGGATCAGCCCCAGCATTTT. Translation: CASSQDSRDQPQHF.

The genes are TRBV5-4 and TRBJ2-2, with 7 bases matching TRBD2. V was clipped by 0 bases and J by 0 bases; unmatched bases: 11. The CDR3 is 19 residues long. Germline V gives CDR1 SGHNT, CDR2 YYREEE (reference sequence). CDR3 sequence: CASSLEALGAGANTGELFF. The CDR3 DNA reads TGTGCCAGCAGCTTGGAGGCCTTAGGCGCGGGAGCGAACACCGGGGAGCTGTTTTTT.

This chain joins TRBV28 and TRBJ1-1, with 7 bases lining up with TRBD1. The V gene's germline CDR1 is MDHEN and CDR2 SYDVKM. After removal of 0 bases from V and 2 bases from J, the junction contained 6 bases not matched to a gene. This CDR3 spans 16 amino acids. The CDR3 region is CASSLWTGRTNTEAFF. The CDR3 coding sequence is TGTGCCAGCAGTTTATGGACAGGGAGAACAAACACTGAAGCTTTCTTT.

In DNA form, the CDR3 reads TGTGCCAGCAGCTTGGGGACAGGGGAAGGCAACTATGGCTACACCTTC. It specifies CASSLGTGEGNYGYTF. This chain uses TRBV5-4 with TRBJ1-2; TRBD1 matches 9 bases. J lost 2 bases, V lost 0 bases, and 5 bases had no gene match. Germline V gene lookup returns CDR1 SGHNT and CDR2 YYREEE (reference sequence). This CDR3 has 16 amino acids.

This clone was counted once. V and J are TRBV30 and TRBJ2-2; D unresolved. Trimming pared 0 bases from V and 0 bases from J, leaving 8 bases between. Germline-derived CDR1 and CDR2 are GTSNPN and SVGIG (reference sequence). The CDR3 is made up of 15 amino acids. The CDR3 here is CAWSVTVTNTGELFF. As DNA, the CDR3 is TGTGCCTGGAGTGTAACGGTTACGAACACCGGGGAGCTGTTTTTT.

This chain's CDR3 is CASSLEVYNPTGAFF. For the CDR3, the DNA is TGCGCCAGCAGCTTGGAGGTTTACAACCCCACGGGAGCTTTCTTT. J is TRBJ1-1 and V is TRBV5-1, with unresolved D. The germline V gene encodes CDR1 SGHRS and CDR2 YFSETQ. V lost 0 bases and J lost 10, with 19 bases in between. The CDR3 sequence is 15 residues long. The entire variable domain, with the rest obtained from reference TRBV5-1 and TRBJ1-1, is as follows: KAGVTQTPRYLIKTRGQQVTLSCSPISGHRSVSWYQQTPGQGLQFLFEYFSETQRNKGNFPGRFSGRQFSNSRSEMNVSTLELGDSALYLCASSLEVYNPTGAFFGQGTRLTVV.

This chain joins TRBV3-1 (or the pseudogene TRBV3-2) and TRBJ2-3, with 8 bases matching TRBD2. In germline, CDR1 is LGHDT, CDR2 YNNKEL (reference sequence). The CDR3 covers 14 residues. The J segment lost 4 bases and the V segment lost 4 bases, leaving 4 bases of the junction unmatched. The CDR3 loop is CASSRGLAADTQYF. The DNA for the CDR3 is TGTGCCAGCAGCCGCGGACTAGCCGCAGATACGCAGTATTTT.

This clone appeared a few times. This chain connects TRBV4-2 to TRBJ1-1; possibly TRBD1 for D (6 bases). Germline V CDR1 and CDR2: LGHNA, YNFKEQ. Between the trimmed V and J ends, which lost 1 base and 2 bases, there was a span of 11 bases. The CDR3 has 15 residues. The CDR3 DNA follows: TGTGCCAGCAGCCAAGTTAACAGGGCAAACACTGAAGCTTTCTTT. Amino acids: CASSQVNRANTEAFF.

This clone was observed at least ten times. The genes are TRBV7-9 and TRBJ2-7, with 7 bases lining up with TRBD2. Germline V gives CDR1 SEHNR, CDR2 FQNEAQ (reference sequence). This CDR3 is 17 amino acids long. Losses at the gene ends were 2 bases for V and 0 bases for J; bases not matched to a gene: 10. The CDR3 nucleotides are TGTGCCAGCAGCTTATTCCCCGGGACTACTAGCTCCTACGAGCAGTACTTC. It is translated as CASSLFPGTTSSYEQYF.

The chain couples TRBV21-1 to TRBJ2-3; no check of the table's D call, TRBD2, against the DNA was made. TRBV21-1 is given as a pseudogene. The CDR3 extends over 22 amino acids. The CDR3 spells CASTLDRTSGRMGLGATDTQYF. The CDR3 DNA reads TGTGCCAGCACCCTAGACAGAACTAGCGGGAGAATGGGTTTAGGGGCCACAGATACGCAGTATTTT.